These 6 T cell receptor beta chains were sequenced from one sample in a study of T cell responses to AZD1222 COVID-19 vaccine (TCRdb year 2021). The library was built by means of the immunoSEQ multiplex PCR assay. TCRdb mirrors the immuneACCESS table, restricted to in-frame sequences. Some clones are absent from its copies; in checked studies, under half trace to an unresolved V gene, and the reason for the others is unknown. The sample records roughly 97,000 clones, 85% to 95% of which are singletons. The top ten hold 4% to 5.5% of the sample. The time point label here, explained by the study, means: baseline before first vaccination. Specimen: peripheral blood, collected on day 0 of AZD1222 vaccination. Receptor source: an adult in good health.

V is TRBV7-2 and J is TRBJ2-1; D tentatively fits TRBD1 or TRBD2 (5 bases each). V was cut by 1 base and J by 8 bases, with 12 bases left in between. Per the germline V gene, CDR1 is SGHTA and CDR2 is FQGNSA. The CDR3 runs 14 residues. The CDR3 sequence is CASSLVIGGDEQFF. The CDR3 coding sequence is TGTGCCAGCAGCTTAGTTATTGGGGGTGATGAGCAGTTCTTC.

The chain recombines TRBV27 with TRBJ2-7, with D perhaps matching TRBD1 or TRBD2 (5 bases each). The V gene lost 0 bases and the J gene lost 2 bases, with 11 bases spanning the gap. This CDR3 has 15 amino acids. CDR1 MNHEY and CDR2 SMNVEV come from the germline V gene (reference sequence). CDR3 in amino acids: CASSLSSGTTYEQYF. The CDR3 DNA reads TGTGCCAGCAGTTTATCGTCAGGGACGACCTACGAGCAGTACTTC.

The gene calls are TRBV19 and TRBJ2-5, with no clear D. The CDR3 consists of 13 residues. From germline, CDR1 is LNHDA and CDR2 SQIVND (reference sequence). V lost 5 bases, J lost 6 bases, and 13 bases lay in between. CDR3 protein: CASSSRHIQTQYF. CDR3 nucleotide sequence: TGTGCCAGTAGTTCTAGACATATACAGACCCAGTACTTC.

This chain connects TRBV24-1 to TRBJ1-1; D unclear. Between the trimmed V and J ends, which lost 8 bases and 6 bases, there was a span of 18 bases. Germline lookup yields CDR1 KGHDR and CDR2 SFDVKD. The CDR3 runs to 14 residues. The CDR3, as DNA: TGTGCCACCAACTTCCGGCCCGGTGAATCTGAAGCTTTCTTT. Its protein product is CATNFRPGESEAFF.

This clone is a singleton in its sample. The chain couples TRBV19 to TRBJ2-2; TRBD1 aligns across 9 bases. The J segment lost 4 bases and the V segment lost 8 bases, leaving 14 bases of the junction unmatched. Germline values: CDR1 LNHDA, CDR2 SQIVND (reference sequence). This CDR3 has 17 amino acids. CDR3 residues: CASRPGQGRRITGELFF. The CDR3 nucleotides read TGTGCCAGTCGTCCGGGACAGGGTCGCCGAATCACCGGGGAGCTGTTTTTT.

This clone was seen just once. This rearrangement joins TRBV2 to TRBJ2-2; D unclear. CDR3 length equals 14 residues. Germline CDR1 SNHLY, CDR2 FYNNEI. V lost 5 bases, J lost 2 bases, and 9 bases lay in between. CDR3 nucleotides: TGTGCCAGCAGTCCGGCCCTAAACACCGGGGAGCTGTTTTTT. This codes for CASSPALNTGELFF.